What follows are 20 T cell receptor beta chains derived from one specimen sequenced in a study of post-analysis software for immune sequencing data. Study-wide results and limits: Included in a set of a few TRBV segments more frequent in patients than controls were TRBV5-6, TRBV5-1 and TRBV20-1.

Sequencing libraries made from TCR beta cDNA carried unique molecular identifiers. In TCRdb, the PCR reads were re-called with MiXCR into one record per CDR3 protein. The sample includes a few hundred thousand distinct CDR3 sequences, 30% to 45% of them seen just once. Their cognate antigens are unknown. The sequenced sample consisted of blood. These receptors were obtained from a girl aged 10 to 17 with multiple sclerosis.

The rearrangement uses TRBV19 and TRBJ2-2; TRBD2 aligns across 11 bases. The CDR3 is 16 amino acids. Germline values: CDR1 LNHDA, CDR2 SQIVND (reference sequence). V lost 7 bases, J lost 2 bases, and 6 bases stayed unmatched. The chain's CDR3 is CASTFLAGGNTGELFF. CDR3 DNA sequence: TGTGCCAGTACCTTCCTAGCGGGGGGCAACACCGGGGAGCTGTTTTTT.

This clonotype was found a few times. This chain's CDR3 is CSAGWRNTEAFF. CDR3 nucleotide sequence: TGCAGTGCTGGATGGAGGAACACTGAAGCTTTCTTT. The V and J genes are TRBV20-1 and TRBJ1-1; D not resolved. Germline lookup yields CDR1 DFQATT and CDR2 SNEGSKA (reference sequence). V lost 5 bases and J 1 base, leaving 8 bases between the germline ends. The CDR3 loop spans 12 amino acids.

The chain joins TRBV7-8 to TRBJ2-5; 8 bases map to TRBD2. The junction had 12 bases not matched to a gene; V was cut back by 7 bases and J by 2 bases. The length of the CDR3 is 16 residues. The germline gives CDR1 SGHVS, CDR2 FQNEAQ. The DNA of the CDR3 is TGTGCCAGCACCTCCGAACCTAGCGGGCGGCAAGAGACCCAGTACTTC. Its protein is CASTSEPSGRQETQYF.

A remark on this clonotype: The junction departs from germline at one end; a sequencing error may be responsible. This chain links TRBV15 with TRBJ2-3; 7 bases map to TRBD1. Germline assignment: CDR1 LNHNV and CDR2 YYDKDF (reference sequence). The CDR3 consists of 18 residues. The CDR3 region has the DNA TGTGCCACCAGCGGAGCTATGAGGGGGCTCATTAGCACAGATATGCAGTATTTT. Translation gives CATSGAMRGLISTDMQYF.

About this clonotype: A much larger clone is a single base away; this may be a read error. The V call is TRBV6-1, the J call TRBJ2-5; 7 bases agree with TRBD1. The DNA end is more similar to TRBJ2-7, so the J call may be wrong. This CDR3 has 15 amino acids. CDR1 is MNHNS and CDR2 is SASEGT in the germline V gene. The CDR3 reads CASNRKVEGANEQYF. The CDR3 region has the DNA TGTGCCAGCAATAGAAAGGTTGAGGGGGCGAACGAGCAGTACTTC.

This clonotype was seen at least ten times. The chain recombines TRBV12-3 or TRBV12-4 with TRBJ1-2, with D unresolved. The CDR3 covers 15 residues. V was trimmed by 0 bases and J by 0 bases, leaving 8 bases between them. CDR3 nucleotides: TGTGCCAGCAGTTTAGCTTACAAGTCTAACTATGGCTACACCTTC. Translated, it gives CASSLAYKSNYGYTF.

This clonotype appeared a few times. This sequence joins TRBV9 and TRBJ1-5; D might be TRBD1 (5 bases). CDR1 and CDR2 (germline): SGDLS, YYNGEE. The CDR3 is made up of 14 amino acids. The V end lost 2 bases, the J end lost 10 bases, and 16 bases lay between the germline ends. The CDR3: CASSVGRAGPPQHF. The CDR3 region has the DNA TGTGCCAGCAGCGTCGGACGGGCAGGGCCACCCCAGCATTTT.

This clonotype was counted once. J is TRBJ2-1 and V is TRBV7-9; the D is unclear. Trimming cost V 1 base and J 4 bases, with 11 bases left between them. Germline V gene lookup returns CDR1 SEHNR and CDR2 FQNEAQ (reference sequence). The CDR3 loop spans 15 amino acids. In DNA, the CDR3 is TGTGCCAGCAGCTTAGGCCGCGCGGAGTACAATGAGCAGTTCTTC. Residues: CASSLGRAEYNEQFF.

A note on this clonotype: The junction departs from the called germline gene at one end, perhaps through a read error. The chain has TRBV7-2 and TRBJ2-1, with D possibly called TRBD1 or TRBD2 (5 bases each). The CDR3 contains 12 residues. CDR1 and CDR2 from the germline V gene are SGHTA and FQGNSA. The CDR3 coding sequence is TGTGCCAGCAGCTTTGACAGCGGTTATGGCGTCTTC. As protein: CASSFDSGYGVF.

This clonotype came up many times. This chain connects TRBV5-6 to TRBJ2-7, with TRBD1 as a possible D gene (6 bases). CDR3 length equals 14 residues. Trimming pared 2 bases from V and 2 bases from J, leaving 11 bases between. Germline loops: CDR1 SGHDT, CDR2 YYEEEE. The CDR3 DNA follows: TGTGCCAGCAGCTTCCGGGACATAGCCTACGAGCAGTACTTC. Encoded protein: CASSFRDIAYEQYF.

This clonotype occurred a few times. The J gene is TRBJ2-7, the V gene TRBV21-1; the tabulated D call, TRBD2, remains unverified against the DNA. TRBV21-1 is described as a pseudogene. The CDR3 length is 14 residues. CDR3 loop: CASISSVNSYEQYF. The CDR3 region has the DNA TGTGCCAGCATTTCTAGCGTCAATTCCTACGAGCAGTACTTC.

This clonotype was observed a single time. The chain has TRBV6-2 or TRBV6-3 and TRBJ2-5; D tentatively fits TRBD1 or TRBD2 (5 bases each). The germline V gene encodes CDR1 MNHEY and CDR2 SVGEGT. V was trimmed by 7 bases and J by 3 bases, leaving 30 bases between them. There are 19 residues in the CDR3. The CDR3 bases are TGTGCCAGCAAGGTAGCGACCGGACACTTAGGGCCGAAAGAAGAGACCCAGTACTTC. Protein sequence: CASKVATGHLGPKEETQYF.

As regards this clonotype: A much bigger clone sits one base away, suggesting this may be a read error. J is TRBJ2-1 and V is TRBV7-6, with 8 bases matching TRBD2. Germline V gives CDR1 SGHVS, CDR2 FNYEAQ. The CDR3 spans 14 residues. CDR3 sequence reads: CAGSPGLGGVEQFF. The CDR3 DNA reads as TGTGCCGGCAGCCCGGGACTAGGGGGTGTTGAGCAGTTCTTC.

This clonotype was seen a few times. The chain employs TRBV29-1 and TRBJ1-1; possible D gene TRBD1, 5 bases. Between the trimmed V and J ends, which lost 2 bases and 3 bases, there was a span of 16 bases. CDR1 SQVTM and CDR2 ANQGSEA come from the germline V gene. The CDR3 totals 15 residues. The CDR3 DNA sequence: TGCAGCGTTGAATGGCCCCGGGGCTGGGACACTGAAGCTTTCTTT. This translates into CSVEWPRGWDTEAFF.

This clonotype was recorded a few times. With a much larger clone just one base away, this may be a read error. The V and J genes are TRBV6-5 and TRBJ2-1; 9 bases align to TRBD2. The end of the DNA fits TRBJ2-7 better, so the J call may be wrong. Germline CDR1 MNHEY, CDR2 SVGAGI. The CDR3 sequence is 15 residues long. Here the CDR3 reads CASRPSAGGGNEQYF. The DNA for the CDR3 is TGTGCCAGCAGGCCTTCCGCGGGGGGGGGCAATGAGCAGTACTTC.

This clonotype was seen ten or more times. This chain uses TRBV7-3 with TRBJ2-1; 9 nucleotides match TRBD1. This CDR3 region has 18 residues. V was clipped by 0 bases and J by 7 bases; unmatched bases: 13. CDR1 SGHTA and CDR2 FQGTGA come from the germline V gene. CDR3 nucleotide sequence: TGTGCCAGCAGCTTAACGATTGGAGACAGGGGGGGAGGGAATGAGCAGTTCTTC. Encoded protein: CASSLTIGDRGGGNEQFF. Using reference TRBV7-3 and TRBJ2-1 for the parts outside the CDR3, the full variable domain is GAGVSQTPSNKVTEKGKYVELRCDPISGHTALYWYRQSLGQGPEFLIYFQGTGAADDSGLPNDRFFAVRPEGSVSTLKIQRTERGDSAVYLCASSLTIGDRGGGNEQFFGPGTRLTVL.

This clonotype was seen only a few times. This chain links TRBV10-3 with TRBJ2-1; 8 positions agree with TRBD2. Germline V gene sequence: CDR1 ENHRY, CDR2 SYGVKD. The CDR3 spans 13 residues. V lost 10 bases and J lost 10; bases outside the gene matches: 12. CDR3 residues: CATLADSSYEQFF. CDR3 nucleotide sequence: TGTGCCACACTAGCGGATAGCTCCTACGAGCAGTTCTTC.

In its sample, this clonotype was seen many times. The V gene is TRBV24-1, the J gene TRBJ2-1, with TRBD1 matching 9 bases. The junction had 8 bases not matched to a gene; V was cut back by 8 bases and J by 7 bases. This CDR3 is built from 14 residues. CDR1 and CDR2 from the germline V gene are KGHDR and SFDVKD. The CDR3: CATMGQGVSNEQFF. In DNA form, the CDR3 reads TGTGCCACCATGGGACAGGGTGTCTCGAATGAGCAGTTCTTC.

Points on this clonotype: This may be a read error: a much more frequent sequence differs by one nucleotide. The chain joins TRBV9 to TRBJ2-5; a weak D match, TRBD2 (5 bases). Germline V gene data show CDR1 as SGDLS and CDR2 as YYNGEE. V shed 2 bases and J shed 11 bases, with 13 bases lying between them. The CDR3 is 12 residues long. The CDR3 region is CASSVSEDEQYF. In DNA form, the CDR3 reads TGTGCCAGCAGCGTTAGCGAGGATGAGCAGTACTTC.

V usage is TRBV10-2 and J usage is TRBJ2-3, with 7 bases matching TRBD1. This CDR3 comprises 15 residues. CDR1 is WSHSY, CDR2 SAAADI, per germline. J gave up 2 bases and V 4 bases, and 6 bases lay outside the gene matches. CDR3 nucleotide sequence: TGCGCCAGCAGTGGGGACAGTCTCACCACAGATACGCAGTATTTT. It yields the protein CASSGDSLTTDTQYF.